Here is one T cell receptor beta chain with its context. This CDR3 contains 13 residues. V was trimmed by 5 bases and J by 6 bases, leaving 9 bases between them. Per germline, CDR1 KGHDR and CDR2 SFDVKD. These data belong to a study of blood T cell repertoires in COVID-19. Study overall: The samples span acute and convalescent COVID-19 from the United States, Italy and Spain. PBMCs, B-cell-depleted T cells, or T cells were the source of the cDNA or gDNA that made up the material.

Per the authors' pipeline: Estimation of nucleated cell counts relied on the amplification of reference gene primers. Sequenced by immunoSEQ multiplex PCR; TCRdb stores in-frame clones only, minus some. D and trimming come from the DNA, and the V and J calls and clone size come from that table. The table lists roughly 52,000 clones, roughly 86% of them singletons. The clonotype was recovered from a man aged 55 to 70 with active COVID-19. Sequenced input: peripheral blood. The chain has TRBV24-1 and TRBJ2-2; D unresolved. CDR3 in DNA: TGTGCCACCAGTGGGTCAGTCCCCGGGGAGCTGTTTTTT. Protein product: CATSGSVPGELFF.